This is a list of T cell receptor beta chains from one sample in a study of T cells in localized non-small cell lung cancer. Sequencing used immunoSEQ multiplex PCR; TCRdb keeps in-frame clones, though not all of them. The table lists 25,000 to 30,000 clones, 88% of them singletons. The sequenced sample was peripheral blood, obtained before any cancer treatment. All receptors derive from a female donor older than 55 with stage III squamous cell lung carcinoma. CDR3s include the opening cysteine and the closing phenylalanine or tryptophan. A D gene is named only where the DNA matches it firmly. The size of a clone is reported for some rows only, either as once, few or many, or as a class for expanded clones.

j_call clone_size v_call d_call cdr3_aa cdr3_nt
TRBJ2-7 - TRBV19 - CASSGTTLAYEQYF TGTGCCAGTAGTGGGACAACCCTCGCCTACGAGCAGTACTTC
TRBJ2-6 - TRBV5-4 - CASSLDRAPGANVLTF TGTGCCAGCAGCTTGGACAGGGCTCCCGGGGCCAACGTCCTGACTTTC
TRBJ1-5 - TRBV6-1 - CASSEAGAIGNQPQHF TGTGCCAGCAGTGAAGCAGGGGCTATCGGCAATCAGCCCCAGCATTTT
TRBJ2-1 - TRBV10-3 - CAISEGGSHNEQFF TGTGCCATCAGTGAAGGGGGGAGCCACAATGAGCAGTTCTTC
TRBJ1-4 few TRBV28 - CASSYLVRRTNEKLFF TGTGCCAGCAGTTATTTGGTCAGGAGAACTAATGAAAAACTGTTTTTT
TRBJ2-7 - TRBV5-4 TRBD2 CASSPPGRGNYEQYF TGTGCCAGCAGCCCTCCTGGGCGGGGGAACTACGAGCAGTACTTC
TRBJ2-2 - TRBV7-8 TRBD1 CASSYRDRAVGELFF TGTGCCAGCAGCTACCGGGACAGGGCCGTCGGGGAGCTGTTTTTT
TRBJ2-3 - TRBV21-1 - CASSKKNVTDTQYF TGTGCCAGCAGCAAAAAAAACGTAACAGATACGCAGTATTTT
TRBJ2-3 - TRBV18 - CASSYDPQDTQYF TGTGCCAGCTCCTACGACCCTCAGGATACGCAGTATTTT
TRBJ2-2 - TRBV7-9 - CASSLPGRGIGELFF TGTGCCAGCAGCTTACCCGGGAGAGGTATCGGGGAGCTGTTTTTT
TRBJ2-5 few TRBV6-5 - CASSYSGTTQETQYF TGTGCCAGCAGTTACTCCGGGACAACCCAAGAGACCCAGTACTTC
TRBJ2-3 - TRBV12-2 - CASRLPGTRGDTQYF TGTGCAAGTCGCTTGCCCGGGACTAGGGGGGATACGCAGTATTTT
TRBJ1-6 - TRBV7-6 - CASSLVTDSPLHF TGTGCCAGCAGCTTAGTTACGGATTCACCCCTCCACTTT
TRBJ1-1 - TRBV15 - CATSRGGGTEAFF TGTGCCACCAGCAGAGGGGGCGGCACTGAAGCTTTCTTT
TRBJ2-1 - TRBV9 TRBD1 CASSSDTGGEQFF TGTGCCAGCAGCTCCGATACAGGGGGTGAGCAGTTCTTC
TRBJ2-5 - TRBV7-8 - CASSLETQYF TGTGCCAGCAGCTTAGAGACCCAGTACTTC
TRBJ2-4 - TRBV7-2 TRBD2 CASSSGLALNIQYF TGTGCCAGCAGCTCGGGACTAGCACTAAACATTCAGTACTTC
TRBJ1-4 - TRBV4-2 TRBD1 CASSQDQQGANEKLFF TGTGCCAGCAGCCAAGATCAACAGGGGGCGAATGAAAAACTGTTTTTT
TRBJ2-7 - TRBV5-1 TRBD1 CASSFAVPGQGSEQYF TGCGCCAGCAGCTTTGCGGTACCGGGACAGGGATCCGAGCAGTACTTC
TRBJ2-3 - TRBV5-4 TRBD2 CASSLATSGTDTQYF TGTGCCAGCAGCTTGGCGACTAGCGGCACAGATACGCAGTATTTT
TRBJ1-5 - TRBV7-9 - CASSLGPDPQHF TGTGCCAGCAGCTTAGGGCCCGATCCCCAGCATTTT
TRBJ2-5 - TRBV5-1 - CASSLPQGWEETQYF TGCGCCAGCAGCTTGCCCCAGGGTTGGGAAGAGACCCAGTACTTC
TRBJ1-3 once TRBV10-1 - CASTSLGGGFGNTIYF TGCGCCAGCACCTCCCTGGGGGGGGGCTTTGGAAACACCATATATTTT
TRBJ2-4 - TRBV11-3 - CASSLGGQNIQYF TGTGCCAGCAGCTTAGGGGGTCAAAACATTCAGTACTTC
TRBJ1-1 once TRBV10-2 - CASSQSPGNTEAFF TGCGCCAGCAGCCAAAGTCCAGGGAACACTGAAGCTTTCTTT
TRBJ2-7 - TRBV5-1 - CASSSTNYEQYF TGCGCCAGCAGCTCAACCAACTACGAGCAGTACTTC
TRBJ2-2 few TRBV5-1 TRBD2 CASSPTSGANTGELFF TGCGCCAGCAGCCCGACTAGCGGGGCGAACACCGGGGAGCTGTTTTTT
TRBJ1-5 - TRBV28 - CASSPSGSNQPQHF TGTGCCAGCAGTCCCTCTGGTAGCAATCAGCCCCAGCATTTT
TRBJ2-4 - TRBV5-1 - CASSLERNIQYF TGCGCCAGCAGCTTGGAGAGGAACATTCAGTACTTC
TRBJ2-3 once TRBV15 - CATSRETGGAMDTQYF TGTGCCACCAGCAGAGAAACAGGGGGGGCGATGGATACGCAGTATTTT
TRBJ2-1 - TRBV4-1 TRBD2 CASRSAGGPRNEQFF TGCGCCAGCAGGTCAGCGGGGGGGCCTCGGAATGAGCAGTTCTTC
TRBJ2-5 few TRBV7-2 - CASSSIVGRQVETQYF TGTGCCAGCAGCTCGATCGTCGGTCGACAAGTGGAGACCCAGTACTTC